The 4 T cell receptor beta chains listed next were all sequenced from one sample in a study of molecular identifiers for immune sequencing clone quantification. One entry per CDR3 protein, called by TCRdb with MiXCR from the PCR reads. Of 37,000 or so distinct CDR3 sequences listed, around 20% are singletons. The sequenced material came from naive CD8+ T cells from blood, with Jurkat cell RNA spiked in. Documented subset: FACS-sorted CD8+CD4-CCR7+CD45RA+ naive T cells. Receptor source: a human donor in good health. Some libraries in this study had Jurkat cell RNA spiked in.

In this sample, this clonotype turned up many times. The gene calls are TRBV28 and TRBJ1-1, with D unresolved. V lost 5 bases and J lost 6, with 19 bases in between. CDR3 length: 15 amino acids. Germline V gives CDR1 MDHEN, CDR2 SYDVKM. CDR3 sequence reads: CASSPPDHFVAEAFF. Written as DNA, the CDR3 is TGTGCCAGCAGTCCCCCGGACCACTTCGTGGCTGAAGCTTTCTTT.

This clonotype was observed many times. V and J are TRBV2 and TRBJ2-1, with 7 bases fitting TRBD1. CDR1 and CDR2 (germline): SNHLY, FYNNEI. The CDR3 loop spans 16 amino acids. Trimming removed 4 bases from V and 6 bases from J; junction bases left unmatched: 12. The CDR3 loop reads CASSARGGAIPNEQFF. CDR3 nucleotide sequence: TGTGCCAGCAGTGCCCGAGGGGGCGCAATCCCCAATGAGCAGTTCTTC.

The CDR3: CASSQVGGTYEQYF. CDR3 nucleotide sequence: TGTGCCAGCAGCCAAGTGGGTGGAACCTACGAGCAGTACTTC. The J gene is TRBJ2-7, the V gene TRBV4-2; no reliable D call. CDR3 length equals 14 residues. Germline-derived CDR1 and CDR2 are LGHNA and YNFKEQ. The V end was cut by 1 base, the J end by 2 bases, with 9 bases between.

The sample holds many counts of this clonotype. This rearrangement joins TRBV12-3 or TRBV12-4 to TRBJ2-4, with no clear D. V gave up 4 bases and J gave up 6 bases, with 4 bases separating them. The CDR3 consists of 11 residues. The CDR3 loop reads CASSSRNIQYF. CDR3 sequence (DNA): TGTGCCAGCAGTTCCAGAAACATTCAGTACTTC.